This T cell receptor (beta chain) was documented in a study of CD8 T cells in Susac syndrome. TCR beta sequencing covered blood CD8+ and CD4+ T cells. CDR3 length: 14 amino acids. Germline assignment: CDR1 MNHEY and CDR2 SVGAGI. Trimming shortened V by 7 bases and J by 5 bases, and 15 bases separated the two germline ends. After extraction with the RNeasy kit, roughly 0.5 to 1 ug of the RNA was reverse transcribed using random hexamers. TCRdb re-called the immunoSEQ multiplex PCR reads through MiXCR, storing one row per CDR3 protein. The top ten hold approximately 0.1% of the sample, which has approximately 190,000 distinct CDR3 sequences, nearly 97% seen once.

The sequence derives from a human donor with Susac syndrome. Specimen: CD4+ T cells from PBMCs. The J gene is TRBJ1-5, the V gene TRBV6-5; D is ambiguous. This chain's CDR3 is CASMFGVVDQPQHF. Here the CDR3 DNA reads TGTGCCAGCATGTTTGGGGTCGTCGATCAGCCCCAGCATTTT.